This TCR beta chain was recovered during a study of OX40 agonist ivuxolimab in advanced cancers. Study at large: Two patients with cutaneous melanoma and one with hepatocellular carcinoma, three in total, showed partial responses.

Clones were sequenced by immunoSEQ multiplex PCR, and TCRdb holds only the in-frame ones, with some missing. The table shows some 80,000 clones, with around 90% occurring only once. The specimen was CD4+ or CD8+ T cells sorted from blood, collected in a trial of the OX40 agonist ivuxolimab. This TCR was recovered from an adult with an advanced solid tumor such as melanoma, head and neck, liver or kidney cancer.

Written as DNA, the CDR3 is TGTGCCTGGAGTGAAGGGGGTTTTGAGCAGTTCTTC. Translation gives CAWSEGGFEQFF. The V and J genes are TRBV30 and TRBJ2-1, with D tentatively TRBD1 (6 bases). The V gene lost 1 base and the J gene lost 9 bases, with 10 bases spanning the gap. CDR3 length: 12 residues. Germline lookup yields CDR1 GTSNPN and CDR2 SVGIG (reference sequence).